A selection of T cell receptor beta chains follows, all from one sample in a study of cytomegalovirus exposure and HLA in healthy donors. Assay: immunoSEQ multiplex PCR; the TCRdb copy retains only in-frame clones and omits some. The sample contains 120,000 to 150,000 clones, approximately 70% of which appear only once. Sequencing input: PBMCs. Every receptor here comes from a human donor in good health. CDR3s include the opening cysteine and the closing phenylalanine or tryptophan.

TRBV19	TRBJ2-7	CASSAWAGGPYEQYF
TRBV10-1	TRBJ1-4	CASKYRGFEKLFF
TRBV28	TRBJ1-4	CASSFLRKGANEKLFF
TRBV6-5	TRBJ2-1	CASSRVSRSADEQFF
TRBV10-3	TRBJ1-5	CAISPDRGGQPQHF
TRBV6-5	TRBJ1-1	CASSYSGGRVNTEAFF
TRBV9	TRBJ1-1	CASSDFRGEAFF
TRBV11-1	TRBJ2-2	CASSSTPTGELFF
TRBV6-1	TRBJ1-1	CASSAVTIGFF
TRBV13	TRBJ2-5	CASSDSEETQYF
TRBV4-2	TRBJ2-1	CASSRDGTKFEQFF
TRBV28	TRBJ1-5	CASILTGAGQPQHF
TRBV5-4	TRBJ2-5	CASSRPGLAFQETQYF
TRBV28	TRBJ2-6	CASLPAGLGRSISGANVLTF
TRBV5-1	TRBJ2-7	CASSLGDRTTYEQYF
TRBV19	TRBJ2-7	CASSPRGRNEQYF
TRBV29-1	TRBJ2-3	CSANTGTSGRGTDTQYF
TRBV4-1	TRBJ2-3	CASSPLANPGTSGRNINTQYF
TRBV4-1	TRBJ1-5	CASSQELNQPQHF
TRBV14	TRBJ2-1	CASSKVGRGPYNEQFF
TRBV2	TRBJ1-5	CASKQGGNQPQHF
TRBV10-1	TRBJ2-7	CANTRGERESSSYEQYF
TRBV4-1	TRBJ1-1	CASSQEGGARTEAFF
TRBV11-2	TRBJ1-1	CASSSGTANTEAFF
TRBV25-1	TRBJ2-7	CASSPFGFGQGGEQYF
TRBV6-6	TRBJ2-7	CASSYSSRYEQYF
TRBV7-9	TRBJ1-4	CASSLVLKEEKLFF